This T cell receptor beta chain appears in the sequencing data of a study of OX40 agonist ivuxolimab in advanced cancers. Study as a whole: Those treated in dose escalation had hepatocellular carcinoma, melanoma, renal cell cancer or head and neck cancer. Whole-study findings and limits: Clones of CD4+ and CD8+ blood T cells grew by week 6 at doses of 0.1 to 3.0 mg/kg. Expanded peripheral T-cell antigen specificity went undetermined.

Using immunoSEQ multiplex PCR, the repertoire was profiled, and TCRdb retains in-frame clones only, with some absent. The table has 35,000 to 40,000 clones, more than 80% seen once. The CDR3 covers 12 residues. V shed 6 bases and J shed 6 bases, with 9 bases lying between them. From germline, CDR1 is SGDLS and CDR2 YYNGEE. Concerning this clone: What it recognizes is unknown.

The chain joins TRBV9 to TRBJ2-2, with D perhaps assigned TRBD1 or TRBD2 (5 bases each). Sequenced here: CD4+ or CD8+ T cells sorted from blood, sampled in a trial of the OX40 agonist ivuxolimab. The source is an adult with an advanced solid tumor such as melanoma, head and neck, liver or kidney cancer. CDR3 nucleotides: TGTGCCAGCAAGGGGACGGCCGGGGAGCTGTTTTTT. It specifies CASKGTAGELFF.